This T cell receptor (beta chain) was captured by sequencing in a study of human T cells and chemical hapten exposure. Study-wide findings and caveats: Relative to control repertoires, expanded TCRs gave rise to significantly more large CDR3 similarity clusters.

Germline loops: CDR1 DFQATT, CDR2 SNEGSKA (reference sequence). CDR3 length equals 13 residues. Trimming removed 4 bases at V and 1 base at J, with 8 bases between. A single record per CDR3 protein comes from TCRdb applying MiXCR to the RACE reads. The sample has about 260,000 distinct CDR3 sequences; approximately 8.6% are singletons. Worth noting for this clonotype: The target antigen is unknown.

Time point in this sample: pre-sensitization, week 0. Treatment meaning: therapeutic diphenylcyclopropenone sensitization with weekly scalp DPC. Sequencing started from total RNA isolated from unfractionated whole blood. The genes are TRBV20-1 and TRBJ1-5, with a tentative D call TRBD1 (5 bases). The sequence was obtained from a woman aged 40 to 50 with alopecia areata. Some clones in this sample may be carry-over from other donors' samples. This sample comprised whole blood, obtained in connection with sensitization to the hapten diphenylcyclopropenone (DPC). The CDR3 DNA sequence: TGCAGTGCTATCCGGGACAGCAATCAGCCCCAGCATTTT. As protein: CSAIRDSNQPQHF.